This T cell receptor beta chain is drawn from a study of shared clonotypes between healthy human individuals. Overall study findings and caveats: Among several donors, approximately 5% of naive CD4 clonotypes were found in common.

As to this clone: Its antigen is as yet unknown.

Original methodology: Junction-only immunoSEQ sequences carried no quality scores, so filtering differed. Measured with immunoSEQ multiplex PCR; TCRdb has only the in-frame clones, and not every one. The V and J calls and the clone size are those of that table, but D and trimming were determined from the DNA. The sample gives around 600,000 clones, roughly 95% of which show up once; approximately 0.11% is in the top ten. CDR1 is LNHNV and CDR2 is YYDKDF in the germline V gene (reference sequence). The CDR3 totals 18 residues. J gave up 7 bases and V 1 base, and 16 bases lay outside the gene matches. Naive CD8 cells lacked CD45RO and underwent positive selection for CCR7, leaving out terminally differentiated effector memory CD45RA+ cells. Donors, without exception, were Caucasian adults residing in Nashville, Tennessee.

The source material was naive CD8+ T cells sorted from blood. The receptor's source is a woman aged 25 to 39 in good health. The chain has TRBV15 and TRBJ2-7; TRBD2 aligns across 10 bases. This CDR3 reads CATSRVGSGRLGGREQYF. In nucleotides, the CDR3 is TGTGCCACCAGCAGAGTTGGTAGCGGGAGGCTCGGGGGGCGAGAGCAGTACTTC.